The clone carrying this TCR beta chain was counted only a few times. Its antigen remains unidentified. The V gene's germline CDR1 is SGHRS and CDR2 YFSETQ. CDR3 length equals 12 residues. V trimming: 4 bases; J trimming: 6 bases; junction bases outside the gene matches: 3. Profiling relied on immunoSEQ multiplex PCR, and the TCRdb table lists in-frame clones only, not all of them. The table has about 260,000 clones, approximately 93% seen once. This sample is drawn from a study of T cell responses to AZD1222 COVID-19 vaccine. Points from the study as a whole: Baseline antibody screening turned up just a handful of seropositive AZD1222 recipients. Variant regions that are unmutated are reportedly the target of nearly half of spike-specific TCRs. Clonal diversity may have been underestimated, and the donors were mostly white British, with more females than males. It was only after the peak T cell response that any repertoires were sampled.

J is TRBJ1-2 and V is TRBV5-1; TRBD1 matches 7 bases. This clonotype was obtained from an adult in good health. The sample here was peripheral blood, taken on day 0 of AZD1222 vaccination. CDR3 coding DNA: TGCGCCAGCAGCGCCACAGGGGATGGCTACACCTTC. Its translation is CASSATGDGYTF.